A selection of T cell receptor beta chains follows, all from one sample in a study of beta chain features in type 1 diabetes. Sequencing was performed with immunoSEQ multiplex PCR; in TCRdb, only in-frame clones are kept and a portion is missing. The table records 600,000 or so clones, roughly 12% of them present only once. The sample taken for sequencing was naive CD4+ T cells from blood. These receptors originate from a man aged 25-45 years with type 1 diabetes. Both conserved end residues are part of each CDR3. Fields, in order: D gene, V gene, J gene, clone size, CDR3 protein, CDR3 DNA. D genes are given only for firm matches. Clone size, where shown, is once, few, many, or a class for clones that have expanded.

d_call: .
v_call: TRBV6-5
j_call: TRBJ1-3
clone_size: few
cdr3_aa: CASSYGAASGNTIYF
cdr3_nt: TGTGCCAGCAGTTACGGGGCAGCCTCTGGAAACACCATATATTTT

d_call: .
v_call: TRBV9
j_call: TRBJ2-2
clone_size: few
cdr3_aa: CASSLASGASAGELFF
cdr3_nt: TGTGCCAGCAGCCTCGCCTCGGGGGCGTCGGCCGGGGAGCTGTTTTTT

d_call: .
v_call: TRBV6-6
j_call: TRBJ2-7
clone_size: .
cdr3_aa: CASSNLYYEQYF
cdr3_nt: TGTGCCAGCAGTAACTTATACTACGAGCAGTACTTC

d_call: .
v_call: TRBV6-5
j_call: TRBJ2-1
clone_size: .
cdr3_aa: CASSYAPTGEQFF
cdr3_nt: TGTGCCAGCAGTTACGCACCGACGGGAGAGCAGTTCTTC

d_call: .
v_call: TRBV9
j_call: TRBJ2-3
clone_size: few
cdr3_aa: CASSVRTDTQYF
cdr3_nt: TGTGCCAGCAGCGTGAGAACAGATACGCAGTATTTT

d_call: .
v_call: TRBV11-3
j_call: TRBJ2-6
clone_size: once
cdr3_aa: CASSRHGSSGANVLTF
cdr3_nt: TGTGCCAGCAGCCGACACGGGAGCTCTGGGGCCAACGTCCTGACTTTC

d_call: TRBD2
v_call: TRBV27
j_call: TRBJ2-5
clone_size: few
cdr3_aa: CASSLWPSGGPKTQYF
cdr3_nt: TGTGCCAGCAGTTTATGGCCTAGCGGGGGGCCAAAGACCCAGTACTTC

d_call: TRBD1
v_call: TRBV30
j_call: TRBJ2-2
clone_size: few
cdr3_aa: CAWSWTGQNGELFF
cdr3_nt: TGTGCCTGGAGTTGGACAGGGCAAAACGGGGAGCTGTTTTTT

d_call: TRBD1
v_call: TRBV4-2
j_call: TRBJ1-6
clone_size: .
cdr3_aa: CASSQDRGQGNSPLHF
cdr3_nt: TGTGCCAGCAGCCAAGACAGGGGGCAAGGGAATTCACCCCTCCACTTT

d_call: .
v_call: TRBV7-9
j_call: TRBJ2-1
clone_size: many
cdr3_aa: CASTRGNEQFF
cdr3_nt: TGTGCCAGTACCAGGGGAAATGAGCAGTTCTTC

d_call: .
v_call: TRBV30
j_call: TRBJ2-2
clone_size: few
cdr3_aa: CAWSRDRVGGELFF
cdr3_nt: TGTGCCTGGAGCCGAGATAGGGTTGGCGGGGAGCTGTTTTTT

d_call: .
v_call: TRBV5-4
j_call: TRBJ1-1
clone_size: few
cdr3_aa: CASTLGGGTTEAFF
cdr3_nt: TGTGCCAGCACCCTTGGTGGGGGTACCACTGAAGCTTTCTTT

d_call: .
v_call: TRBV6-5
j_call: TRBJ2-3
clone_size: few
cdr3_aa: CASTSTDTDTQYF
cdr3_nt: TGTGCCAGCACCTCAACCGACACAGATACGCAGTATTTT

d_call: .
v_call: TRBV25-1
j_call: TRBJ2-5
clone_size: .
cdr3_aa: CASTGRFQETQYF
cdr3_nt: TGTGCCAGCACCGGGCGGTTCCAAGAGACCCAGTACTTC

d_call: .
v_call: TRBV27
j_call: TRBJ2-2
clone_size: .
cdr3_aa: CASSPGWGGELFF
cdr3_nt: TGTGCCAGCAGCCCTGGATGGGGCGGGGAGCTGTTTTTT